These T cell receptor beta chains were read from a single sample in a study of blood T cell repertoires in COVID-19. Only in-frame clones appear in the TCRdb table, and some are missing; sequencing was by immunoSEQ multiplex PCR. The table includes 250,000 to 350,000 clones, roughly 80% detected once. What was sequenced was peripheral blood. Receptor source: a person between 70 and 80 years old with COVID-19, enrolled during active disease. Both conserved end residues are part of each CDR3. The D gene is left open where the match is weak. Clone size is not always given. Where it is, it says once, few, many or a class for expanded clones.

CDR3 DNA: TGTGCCACCAGTTACAGGGGGCAGTCAGATACGCAGTATTTT
CDR3 protein: CATSYRGQSDTQYF
D gene: TRBD1
V gene: TRBV24-1
J gene: TRBJ2-3
clone size: .

CDR3 DNA: TGTGCCAGCTCTTCAACCGGGACAGAAATAGATACGCAGTATTTT
CDR3 protein: CASSSTGTEIDTQYF
D gene: TRBD1
V gene: TRBV18
J gene: TRBJ2-3
clone size: .

CDR3 DNA: TGTGCCAGCAGCGCAGGGACTCATAGCAATCAGCCCCAGCATTTT
CDR3 protein: CASSAGTHSNQPQHF
D gene: .
V gene: TRBV9
J gene: TRBJ1-5
clone size: .

CDR3 DNA: TGTGCCATCAGTGAAGGCGGGAGGGGGCTCGAGCAGTACTTC
CDR3 protein: CAISEGGRGLEQYF
D gene: TRBD2
V gene: TRBV10-3
J gene: TRBJ2-7
clone size: .

CDR3 DNA: TGTGCCAGCAGCTTCGGACAGGGGGGATCGGGCAATCAGCCCCAGCATTTT
CDR3 protein: CASSFGQGGSGNQPQHF
D gene: TRBD1
V gene: TRBV7-2
J gene: TRBJ1-5
clone size: once

CDR3 DNA: TGCAGCGTTGACGGACAGTCGGAGACCCAGTACTTC
CDR3 protein: CSVDGQSETQYF
D gene: .
V gene: TRBV29-1
J gene: TRBJ2-5
clone size: .

CDR3 DNA: TGTGCCAGCAGCTTAAGGCAGGGAACCAAAGAGACCCAGTACTTC
CDR3 protein: CASSLRQGTKETQYF
D gene: .
V gene: TRBV7-9
J gene: TRBJ2-5
clone size: .

CDR3 DNA: TGTGCCAGCAGCCAGTTGCCTGGGAGAGCTTTCTTT
CDR3 protein: CASSQLPGRAFF
D gene: .
V gene: TRBV4-2
J gene: TRBJ1-1
clone size: .

CDR3 DNA: TGTGCCAGCAGCGAACCGGGACAGGGGCGTAAAAAACTGTTTTTT
CDR3 protein: CASSEPGQGRKKLFF
D gene: TRBD1
V gene: TRBV6-2/TRBV6-3
J gene: TRBJ1-4
clone size: .

CDR3 DNA: TGTGCCAGCAGCTTGGCTTGGCTAGCGGGCCTCCAAGAGACCCAGTACTTC
CDR3 protein: CASSLAWLAGLQETQYF
D gene: TRBD2
V gene: TRBV5-8
J gene: TRBJ2-5
clone size: once

CDR3 DNA: TGTGCCAGCAGCCTGGACAGGGGGCCTACTGAAGCTTTCTTT
CDR3 protein: CASSLDRGPTEAFF
D gene: TRBD1
V gene: TRBV4-2
J gene: TRBJ1-1
clone size: .

CDR3 DNA: TGTGCCAGCAGCAAGGGAGCGGATACGCAGTATTTT
CDR3 protein: CASSKGADTQYF
D gene: .
V gene: TRBV6-5
J gene: TRBJ2-3
clone size: .

CDR3 DNA: TGTGCCAGCAGTTTGGAGACAGGGCCATACAATGAGCAGTTCTTC
CDR3 protein: CASSLETGPYNEQFF
D gene: TRBD1
V gene: TRBV28
J gene: TRBJ2-1
clone size: .

CDR3 DNA: TGCAGTGCTAGAGATCTATCCCGGGAGACCTTC
CDR3 protein: CSARDLSRETF
D gene: .
V gene: TRBV20-1
J gene: TRBJ1-2
clone size: .

CDR3 DNA: TGTGCCAGCAGTTACAGTGGGGGGACCAAAAACATTCAGTACTTC
CDR3 protein: CASSYSGGTKNIQYF
D gene: .
V gene: TRBV6-5
J gene: TRBJ2-4
clone size: .

CDR3 DNA: TGTGCCAGCAGTGGGGGACAGGGTATCACAGATACGCAGTATTTT
CDR3 protein: CASSGGQGITDTQYF
D gene: TRBD1
V gene: TRBV6-1
J gene: TRBJ2-3
clone size: .

CDR3 DNA: TGTGCCAGCAGCTCCCCGTCTTATAATTCACCCCTCCACTTT
CDR3 protein: CASSSPSYNSPLHF
D gene: .
V gene: TRBV7-9
J gene: TRBJ1-6
clone size: .

CDR3 DNA: TGTGCCAGCAGTTTGTGGCAGGGCAACGAGCAGTACTTC
CDR3 protein: CASSLWQGNEQYF
D gene: .
V gene: TRBV27
J gene: TRBJ2-7
clone size: .

CDR3 DNA: TGTGCCAGCAGTCCCCCTCTTTTGGGAGGGACCTACGAGCAGTACTTC
CDR3 protein: CASSPPLLGGTYEQYF
D gene: TRBD2
V gene: TRBV28
J gene: TRBJ2-7
clone size: few

CDR3 DNA: TGTGCCACCGACCCTCAGGGGCGGCTAAGGGCCTCACCCCTCCACTTT
CDR3 protein: CATDPQGRLRASPLHF
D gene: .
V gene: TRBV19
J gene: TRBJ1-6
clone size: .

CDR3 DNA: TGTGCCAGCAGCCCCGCCGGGGGGGGGCAGGCCTACGAGCAGTACTTC
CDR3 protein: CASSPAGGGQAYEQYF
D gene: TRBD2
V gene: TRBV9
J gene: TRBJ2-7
clone size: .

CDR3 DNA: TGTGCCAGCAGCTCAAGACTAGCGGCAACCTACGAGCAGTACTTC
CDR3 protein: CASSSRLAATYEQYF
D gene: TRBD2
V gene: TRBV27
J gene: TRBJ2-7
clone size: .

CDR3 DNA: TGTGCCAGCAGCATTAGCGGGCCCTGGGAGCAGTTCTTC
CDR3 protein: CASSISGPWEQFF
D gene: TRBD2
V gene: TRBV7-2
J gene: TRBJ2-1
clone size: .

CDR3 DNA: TGCAGCGTTCAAACGGGAGCAACTAATGAAAAACTGTTTTTT
CDR3 protein: CSVQTGATNEKLFF
D gene: .
V gene: TRBV29-1
J gene: TRBJ1-4
clone size: .

CDR3 DNA: TGTGCCAGCAGGACAGGGGCTTCTTGGTCCTACAATGAGCAGTTCTTC
CDR3 protein: CASRTGASWSYNEQFF
D gene: TRBD1
V gene: TRBV11-2
J gene: TRBJ2-1
clone size: .

CDR3 DNA: TGTGCCAGTAGTATAGGGCCCCTGAACACTGAAGCTTTCTTT
CDR3 protein: CASSIGPLNTEAFF
D gene: .
V gene: TRBV19
J gene: TRBJ1-1
clone size: once

CDR3 DNA: TGCGCCAGCAGCTTGCAGCGGGGTCCCCAAGAGACCCAGTACTTC
CDR3 protein: CASSLQRGPQETQYF
D gene: TRBD2
V gene: TRBV5-1
J gene: TRBJ2-5
clone size: few

CDR3 DNA: TGTGCCAGCGTGGGGGAGGGATTCGGCTACACCTTC
CDR3 protein: CASVGEGFGYTF
D gene: .
V gene: TRBV28
J gene: TRBJ1-2
clone size: .

CDR3 DNA: TGTGCCAGCAGCCAAGATCGCTATGGAAACACCATATATTTT
CDR3 protein: CASSQDRYGNTIYF
D gene: .
V gene: TRBV4-2
J gene: TRBJ1-3
clone size: .

CDR3 DNA: TGTGCCAGCAGCTGGGAATTACAGGGGAACTATGGCTACACCTTC
CDR3 protein: CASSWELQGNYGYTF
D gene: TRBD1
V gene: TRBV5-5
J gene: TRBJ1-2
clone size: .

CDR3 DNA: TGTGCCAGTAGTCTCACCCCAGAGAACACTGAAGCTTTCTTT
CDR3 protein: CASSLTPENTEAFF
D gene: .
V gene: TRBV19
J gene: TRBJ1-1
clone size: .

CDR3 DNA: TGTGCCAGCAGCTTAAACAGGGGGAGGGAGCAGTACTTC
CDR3 protein: CASSLNRGREQYF
D gene: TRBD1
V gene: TRBV7-8
J gene: TRBJ2-7
clone size: .

CDR3 DNA: TGTGCCAGCAGCCAAGACTCCGGGTCAATCTCTGGAAACACCATATATTTT
CDR3 protein: CASSQDSGSISGNTIYF
D gene: .
V gene: TRBV4-2
J gene: TRBJ1-3
clone size: few

CDR3 DNA: TGTGCCTGGAGTGCAGGGGGACAGGGAGATGAAAAACTGTTTTTT
CDR3 protein: CAWSAGGQGDEKLFF
D gene: TRBD1
V gene: TRBV30
J gene: TRBJ1-4
clone size: few

CDR3 DNA: TGCGCCAGCAGCCAAGAACGGGCGGGGGACAATGAGCAGTTCTTC
CDR3 protein: CASSQERAGDNEQFF
D gene: TRBD2
V gene: TRBV4-3
J gene: TRBJ2-1
clone size: .

CDR3 DNA: TGTGCCAGCAGCTTTGGGACAGCTAATCAGCCCCAGCATTTT
CDR3 protein: CASSFGTANQPQHF
D gene: TRBD1
V gene: TRBV7-9
J gene: TRBJ1-5
clone size: .

CDR3 DNA: TGTGCCAGCAGCTTACAGGTGCAGGGCACTGAAGCTTTCTTT
CDR3 protein: CASSLQVQGTEAFF
D gene: .
V gene: TRBV11-2
J gene: TRBJ1-1
clone size: once

CDR3 DNA: TGTGCCAGCAGCCACCTAGCGGGAGAGAACAATGAGCAGTTCTTC
CDR3 protein: CASSHLAGENNEQFF
D gene: TRBD2
V gene: TRBV7-8
J gene: TRBJ2-1
clone size: .

CDR3 DNA: TGTGCCAGCAGCTTAGGAGGACTTGGAAACACCATATATTTT
CDR3 protein: CASSLGGLGNTIYF
D gene: .
V gene: TRBV7-9
J gene: TRBJ1-3
clone size: .